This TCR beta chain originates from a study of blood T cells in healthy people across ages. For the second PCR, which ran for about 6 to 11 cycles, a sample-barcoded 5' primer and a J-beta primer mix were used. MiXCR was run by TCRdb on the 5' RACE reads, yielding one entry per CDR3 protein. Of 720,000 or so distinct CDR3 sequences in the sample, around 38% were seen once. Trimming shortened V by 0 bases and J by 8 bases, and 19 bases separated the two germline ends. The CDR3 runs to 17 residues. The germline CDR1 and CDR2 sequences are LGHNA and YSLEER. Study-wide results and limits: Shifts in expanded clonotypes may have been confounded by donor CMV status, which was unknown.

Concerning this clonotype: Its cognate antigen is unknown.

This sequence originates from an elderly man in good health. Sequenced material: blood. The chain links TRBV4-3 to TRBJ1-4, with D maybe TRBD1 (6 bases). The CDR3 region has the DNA TGCGCCAGCAGCCAAGACCTTGTTGAAGGGGGTCGCGAAAAACTGTTTTTT. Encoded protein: CASSQDLVEGGREKLFF.